In its sample, the clone carrying this T cell receptor beta chain was seen a few times. This specimen comes from a study of shared clonotypes between healthy human individuals. The data were produced by immunoSEQ multiplex PCR, yet TCRdb's version contains in-frame clones alone and is incomplete. The table lists nearly 1 million clones, around three quarters of them singletons. Trimming removed 6 bases at V and 7 bases at J, with 13 bases between. CDR1 and CDR2 (germline): MNHNY, SVGAGI (reference sequence). This CDR3 region has 14 residues. The sample consisted of memory CD4+ T cells sorted from blood. This sample's subset: CD45RA-negative fraction. The clonotype was recovered from a man younger than 35 in good health. The V call is TRBV6-6, the J call TRBJ1-6; D is perhaps TRBD1 (6 bases). The CDR3 loop reads CASRFRGDNSPLHF. For the CDR3, the DNA is TGTGCCAGCAGGTTCAGGGGAGACAATTCACCCCTCCACTTT.